One sample yielded the 19 T cell receptor beta chains listed below, sequenced in a study of CD4 T cells in relation to SARS-CoV-2 and coronaviruses. For these receptors, no antigen is known. Before the COVID-19 pandemic, during about 2011-2019, CD4+ T cells were taken from unexposed donors. CD4+ T cells were isolated from the cells after more than nine days of culture. Sequenced by immunoSEQ multiplex PCR; TCRdb stores in-frame clones only, minus some. The sample includes around 23,000 clones, around 80% of them seen just once. Input material: CD4+ T cells from PBMCs, cultured in vitro. The receptors here all came from a human donor in good health.

The chain is built from TRBV3-1 (or the pseudogene TRBV3-2) and TRBJ1-2, with 10 bases fitting TRBD1. With V trimmed by 3 bases and J by 6 bases, 7 bases remained unmatched. CDR1 LGHDT and CDR2 YNNKEL come from the germline V gene (reference sequence). This CDR3 is 15 amino acids long. CDR3 residues: CASSQNRDRGHGYTF. The CDR3 DNA reads as TGTGCCAGCAGCCAGAACCGGGACAGGGGACATGGCTACACCTTC.

The rearrangement uses TRBV3-1 (or the pseudogene TRBV3-2) and TRBJ1-2; the match to TRBD1 covers 8 bases. Germline V lookup: CDR1 LGHDT, CDR2 YNNKEL (reference sequence). V was pared by 4 bases and J by 9 bases, with 4 bases of the junction left unmatched. The CDR3 is made up of 12 amino acids. The CDR3 DNA sequence: TGTGCCAGCAGCCTCCGGGACAGGAGCTACACCTTC. It yields the protein CASSLRDRSYTF.

This chain uses TRBV3-1 (or the pseudogene TRBV3-2) with TRBJ2-6; D not resolved. Trimming took 4 bases from V and 4 from J, leaving 14 bases between them. Germline V lookup: CDR1 LGHDT, CDR2 YNNKEL (reference sequence). The CDR3 extends over 16 amino acids. CDR3 sequence: CASSPKNTIGANVLTF. The CDR3 DNA follows: TGTGCCAGCAGCCCCAAGAACACGATCGGGGCCAACGTCCTGACTTTC.

The chain has TRBV24-1 and TRBJ2-1; the D gene is possibly TRBD1 (6 bases). CDR1 is KGHDR, CDR2 SFDVKD, per germline. V lost 5 bases and J 0 bases, leaving 13 bases between the germline ends. This CDR3 is built from 16 residues. As DNA, the CDR3 is TGTGCCACCAGTGTTAGACAGGCGAGCTCCTACAATGAGCAGTTCTTC. Translation gives CATSVRQASSYNEQFF.

This sequence joins TRBV25-1 and TRBJ2-1; TRBD2 agrees at 11 bases. CDR1 is MGHDK and CDR2 is SYGVNS in the germline V gene. V dropped 7 bases and J dropped 3; count of bases not matched to a gene: 5. This CDR3 is built from 15 residues. Here the CDR3 reads CASTGTSGLYNEQFF. In DNA form, the CDR3 reads TGTGCCAGCACCGGGACTAGCGGTCTCTACAATGAGCAGTTCTTC.

This clone has only a few counts. The chain uses TRBV4-1 and TRBJ2-2; TRBD1 might be the D (5 bases). Germline loops: CDR1 MGHRA, CDR2 YSYEKL. The V end lost 6 bases, the J end lost 5 bases, and 10 bases lay between the germline ends. This CDR3 contains 13 residues. CDR3 DNA: TGCGCCAGCAGGCGCAGGGAAACCGGGGAGCTGTTTTTT. It yields the protein CASRRRETGELFF.

The V gene is TRBV9, the J gene TRBJ2-1, with 9 nucleotides matching TRBD1. Trimming took 2 bases from V and 7 from J; bases not matched to a gene: 4. The CDR3 contains 14 residues. Germline CDR1 SGDLS, CDR2 YYNGEE. The CDR3 sequence is CASSVGQGWNEQFF. CDR3 nucleotides: TGTGCCAGCAGCGTCGGACAGGGGTGGAATGAGCAGTTCTTC.

The V gene is TRBV28, the J gene TRBJ2-5, with TRBD1 matching over 9 bases. V lost 0 bases, J lost 5 bases, and 1 base stayed unmatched. Germline CDR1 is MDHEN and CDR2 is SYDVKM. CDR3 length equals 14 residues. In DNA form, the CDR3 reads TGTGCCAGCAGTTTATGGACAGGGGGTGAGACCCAGTACTTC. Protein: CASSLWTGGETQYF.

The V and J genes are TRBV30 and TRBJ1-4; TRBD1 aligns across 11 bases. V dropped 2 bases and J dropped 8; count of bases not matched to a gene: 7. This CDR3 spans 15 amino acids. Germline-derived CDR1 and CDR2 are GTSNPN and SVGIG (reference sequence). DNA for the CDR3: TGTGCCTGGAGTCCCGGACAGGGGGCTGTGGAAAAACTGTTTTTT. Amino acid sequence: CAWSPGQGAVEKLFF.

The chain combines TRBV5-1 with TRBJ2-2, with D uncertain. The germline V and J ends were trimmed by 1 base and 4 bases, with 8 bases remaining between them. The germline V gene has CDR1 SGHRS and CDR2 YFSETQ. This CDR3 region has 14 residues. In DNA form, the CDR3 reads TGCGCCAGCAGCTTGCAAGCGAGCACCGGGGAGCTGTTTTTT. Protein: CASSLQASTGELFF.

V gene TRBV10-2 combines with J gene TRBJ2-3; 7 bases match TRBD2. Losses at the gene ends were 10 bases for V and 5 bases for J; bases not matched to a gene: 9. The germline V gene encodes CDR1 WSHSY and CDR2 SAAADI. The CDR3 spans 13 residues. The CDR3 sequence is CAISWGEGDTQYF. As DNA, the CDR3 is TGCGCCATCTCGTGGGGGGAGGGAGATACGCAGTATTTT.

The rearrangement joins TRBV18 to TRBJ2-1, with 10 bases lining up with TRBD2. Germline CDR1 and CDR2: KGHSH and LQKENI. After removal of 8 bases from V and 8 bases from J, the junction contained 9 bases not matched to a gene. The CDR3 loop spans 14 amino acids. This CDR3 reads CASANSGRPYEQFF. The CDR3, as DNA: TGTGCCAGCGCAAATAGCGGGAGGCCCTATGAGCAGTTCTTC.

This clone is a singleton in its sample. V gene TRBV29-1 combines with J gene TRBJ2-1, with 11 bases that match TRBD2. The CDR3 has 14 residues. CDR1 SQVTM and CDR2 ANQGSEA come from the germline V gene. The trim removed 3 bases at V and 7 bases at J, leaving 5 bases unmatched. CDR3 sequence (DNA): TGCAGCGTTGAGAGACTAGCGGGAAGTAATGAGCAGTTCTTC. This codes for CSVERLAGSNEQFF.

The chain has TRBV5-1 and TRBJ2-7; either TRBD1 or TRBD2 may fit D (5 bases each). Germline V gene lookup returns CDR1 SGHRS and CDR2 YFSETQ. CDR3 length: 15 residues. V shed 7 bases and J shed 2 bases, with 19 bases lying between them. The DNA of the CDR3 is TGCGCCAGCCGCTCGGGGTGGGGCCAGACCTACGAGCAGTACTTC. It codes for CASRSGWGQTYEQYF.

This clone turned up a few times. J is TRBJ1-3 and V is TRBV9; weak D call: TRBD1 (5 bases). Trimming shortened V by 3 bases and J by 0 bases, and 16 bases separated the two germline ends. Germline CDR1 and CDR2: SGDLS and YYNGEE. The CDR3 consists of 17 residues. CDR3 in amino acids: CASSDTGLKSSGNTIYF. The CDR3 DNA follows: TGTGCCAGCAGCGATACGGGGCTCAAGAGCTCTGGAAACACCATATATTTT. Full variable domain (missing parts from reference TRBV9 and TRBJ1-3): DSGVTQTPKHLITATGQRVTLRCSPRSGDLSVYWYQQSLDQGLQFLIQYYNGEERAKGNILERFSAQQFPDLHSELNLSSLELGDSALYFCASSDTGLKSSGNTIYFGEGSWLTVV.

V usage is TRBV30 and J usage is TRBJ1-4; D gene uncertain. Germline values: CDR1 GTSNPN, CDR2 SVGIG (reference sequence). This CDR3 spans 12 amino acids. Deletions cut 2 bases from V and 8 bases from J, with 9 bases between. The CDR3 loop is CAWSRTAEKLFF. In DNA, the CDR3 is TGTGCCTGGAGTCGAACGGCCGAAAAACTGTTTTTT. Complete variable domain (other parts from reference TRBV30 and TRBJ1-4): SQTIHQWPATLVQPVGSPLSLECTVEGTSNPNLYWYRQAAGRGLQLLFYSVGIGQISSEVPQNLSASRPQDRQFILSSKKLLLSDSGFYLCAWSRTAEKLFFGSGTQLSVL.

The V and J genes are TRBV6-1 and TRBJ1-1; TRBD1 might be the D (6 bases). This CDR3 contains 14 residues. Trimming removed 2 bases at V and 4 bases at J, with 11 bases between. In germline, CDR1 is MNHNS, CDR2 SASEGT. The CDR3 protein is CASSERGLSTEAFF. The CDR3 bases are TGTGCCAGCAGTGAACGGGGGCTCAGCACTGAAGCTTTCTTT.

The genes are TRBV12-3 or TRBV12-4 and TRBJ2-7, with D unclear. Trimming took 6 bases from V and 6 from J, leaving 3 bases between them. CDR3 length equals 9 residues. CDR3 coding DNA: TGTGCCAGCAGGACCGAGCAGTACTTC. Amino acid sequence: CASRTEQYF.

This clone has only one observation. V gene TRBV7-9 combines with J gene TRBJ1-4; 7 bases match TRBD1. The CDR3 covers 17 residues. Germline V gives CDR1 SEHNR, CDR2 FQNEAQ (reference sequence). V dropped 2 bases and J dropped 7; count of bases not matched to a gene: 13. The CDR3 DNA is TGTGCCAGCAGCTTACGAGAGCCGACAGGGATATTTGAAAAACTGTTTTTT. Encoded protein: CASSLREPTGIFEKLFF.